Listed here are 4 T cell receptor beta chains from one sample, sequenced in a study of shared clonotypes between healthy human individuals. Only in-frame clones appear in the TCRdb table, and some are missing; sequencing was by immunoSEQ multiplex PCR. This sample has roughly 1,600,000 clones; roughly 98.5% occur once, and the top ten carry about 0.34%. Sequenced: naive CD4+ T cells sorted from blood. Subset reported: CD45RA+ positively selected. Every receptor here comes from a man aged 30 to 39 in good health.

About this clone: This same CDR3 is encoded by further DNA sequences in the sample. The chain couples TRBV18 to TRBJ2-7; 10 positions agree with TRBD1. Germline trimming cut 3 bases from V and 1 base from J; bases unmatched to any gene: 3. Germline loops: CDR1 KGHSH, CDR2 LQKENI. The CDR3 runs to 15 residues. The CDR3 loop is CASSPRQGASYEQYF. The DNA for the CDR3 is TGTGCCAGCTCACCGAGACAGGGGGCATCCTACGAGCAGTACTTC.

CDR3 sequence reads: CASRSGGPNTEAFF. Written as DNA, the CDR3 is TGTGCCAGTAGATCTGGGGGGCCGAACACTGAAGCTTTCTTT. The chain couples TRBV19 to TRBJ1-1; D is possibly TRBD1 (6 bases). V dropped 6 bases and J dropped 1 base, with 12 bases sitting between them. The CDR3 consists of 14 residues. CDR1 is LNHDA and CDR2 is SQIVND in the germline V gene (reference sequence). Drawing the rest from reference TRBV19 and TRBJ1-1, the complete variable domain is DGGITQSPKYLFRKEGQNVTLSCEQNLNHDAMYWYRQDPGQGLRLIYYSQIVNDFQKGDIAEGYSVSREKKESFPLTVTSAQKNPTAFYLCASRSGGPNTEAFFGQGTRLTVV.

The gene calls are TRBV5-1 and TRBJ2-1; D is unresolved. V shed 2 bases and J shed 10 bases, with 13 bases lying between them. The CDR3 is made up of 13 amino acids. The V gene's germline CDR1 is SGHRS and CDR2 YFSETQ. CDR3 amino acids: CASSFLQDREQFF. CDR3 coding DNA: TGCGCCAGCAGCTTCTTGCAGGATCGAGAGCAGTTCTTC.

The rearrangement uses TRBV6-5 and TRBJ1-1; D ambiguous. The CDR3 consists of 13 residues. V was pared by 5 bases and J by 4 bases, with 11 bases between. CDR1 is MNHEY, CDR2 SVGAGI, per germline. CDR3 in amino acids: CASSTPQSTEAFF. The CDR3 DNA reads as TGTGCCAGCAGTACCCCCCAGTCCACTGAAGCTTTCTTT.